Here is one TCR beta chain with its context. The TRB cDNA libraries were prepared by 5' RACE with UMI labels. Following a re-call of the 5' RACE reads, TCRdb has one entry per CDR3 protein and lacks DNA. This sample's table reports 70,000 to 95,000 distinct CDR3 sequences. The entry originates in a study of CXCR3-negative and CXCR3-positive naive CD8 T cells. The germline V gene encodes CDR1 LNHNV and CDR2 YYDKDF (reference sequence). CDR3 size: 15 residues. This receptor was identified in a human donor in good health. Some clones in this sample may be carry-over from other donors' samples. The genes are TRBV15 and TRBJ1-5; TCRdb indicates TRBD1, and absent DNA this call remains unverified. Sequenced: naive CXCR3- CD8+ T cells from blood. Subset defined: CD45RO-CCR7+CD27+CD95- naive CD8+ T cells lacking CXCR3 (TNR3-). CDR3 sequence: CATSSEQVSNQPQHF.